This TCR beta chain derives from a study of beta chain features in type 1 diabetes. General study points: A PCR bias possibly favoring shorter templates would apply equally to patients and controls.

This clone showed up just a few times. What it binds is not known. Reverse transcription of all isolated RNA meant that expressed TCRB transcripts were sequenced. Method: immunoSEQ multiplex PCR; TCRdb's copy keeps in-frame clones and lacks some. The sample records hundreds of thousands of clones, 30% being singletons. Looked up from germline, CDR1 is GTSNPN and CDR2 is SVGIG (reference sequence). This CDR3 is 13 amino acids long. Trimming took 6 bases from V and 5 from J; bases not matched to a gene: 4. This clonotype originated in a young man in good health. The gene calls are TRBV30 and TRBJ2-2; 9 nucleotides line up with TRBD2. The sequencing input was naive CD4+ T cells from blood. The CDR3 here is CACSGRRTGELFF. The CDR3 DNA reads TGTGCCTGTAGCGGGAGAAGGACCGGGGAGCTGTTTTTT.